The TCR beta chain described here comes from a study of cytomegalovirus exposure and HLA in healthy donors. Overall study: The same platform was used for the 130 or so validation repertoires as for the roughly 660 first-cohort repertoires, as reported in a later analysis.

Germline CDR1 reads SQVTM; CDR2 reads ANQGSEA. The CDR3 spans 16 residues. The germline V and J ends were trimmed by 8 bases and 7 bases, with 27 bases remaining between them. Measured with immunoSEQ multiplex PCR; TCRdb has only the in-frame clones, and not every one. The sample includes 200,000 or so clones, 75% to 85% of them seen just once. These donors were members of the roughly 120-subject validation cohort, a group separate from the roughly 670-subject first cohort. Findings of the study overall: For most TCR sequences rarity was the rule, although some public TCRs occurred in many donors.

Regarding this clone: Its antigen remains unknown.

The sequenced sample consisted of PBMCs. The V gene is TRBV29-1, the J gene TRBJ2-1, with D perhaps matching TRBD2 (5 bases). This TCR was sampled from a woman in her twenties or thirties in good health and CMV-seropositive. CDR3 in DNA: TGCAGCATCGTCAGAGGAGGATACTCTAGCTGGAATGAGCAGTTCTTC. Encoded protein: CSIVRGGYSSWNEQFF.